This record looks at one TCR beta chain sequence and its context. In the same sample, other DNA sequences code for this CDR3. The data stem from a study of blood T cell repertoires in COVID-19. Overall study: There were acute and convalescent COVID-19 samples, and they came from the United States, Italy and Spain. T cells, B-cell-depleted T cells, or PBMCs supplied cDNA or gDNA.

Those enrolled in Seattle joined during active infection and were followed longitudinally afterward. As originally analysed: Quantification of nucleated cells was approximated via reference gene primer amplification. The assay was immunoSEQ multiplex PCR, and TCRdb's table has in-frame clones only and misses some. V and J calls and clone size are as listed in that table; D and trimming were resolved from the DNA. The sample contains more than 60,000 clones, roughly 85% of which appear only once. Per the germline V gene, CDR1 is SQVTM and CDR2 is ANQGSEA. Trimming took 6 bases from V and 4 from J; bases not matched to a gene: 8. This CDR3 has 13 residues.

The chain recombines TRBV29-1 with TRBJ1-1; 7 bases line up with TRBD1. Sequencing was carried out using peripheral blood. The receptor's source is a woman between 55 and 75 years old with COVID-19, enrolled during active disease. The CDR3: CSVEQGSGTEAFF. The CDR3 nucleotides read TGCAGCGTAGAACAGGGGTCGGGCACTGAAGCTTTCTTT.